This section outlines one TCR beta chain sequence together with its context. Its antigen is unknown. Per the study methods: Junction-only sequences produced by ImmunoSEQ had no quality scores, so filtering differed. Repertoires were generated with immunoSEQ multiplex PCR, while TCRdb's copy carries only in-frame clones and drops some. V, J and clone size are taken as reported in that table, and D and trimming were inferred from the DNA itself. The profile shows about 1.9 million clones, approximately 92% of them singletons. The data are from a study of shared clonotypes between healthy human individuals. General study results and limits: Shared across several donors were roughly 5% of the naive CD4 clonotypes.

CD45RO-negative, CCR7-positively selected cells formed the naive CD8 fraction, excluding terminally differentiated effector memory CD45RA+ cells. The receptor comes from a man between 18 and 35 years old in good health. Some clones in this sample may be carry-over from other donors' samples. The sequenced sample was naive CD8+ T cells from PBMCs.

In nucleotides, the CDR3 is TGTGCCAGCAGTACCGGGACAGACGAGCAGTACTTC. This encodes CASSTGTDEQYF. The chain uses TRBV11-2 and TRBJ2-7; 7 nucleotides match TRBD1. V lost 6 bases, J lost 5 bases, and 4 bases stayed unmatched. CDR3 length equals 12 residues. Germline V gene data show CDR1 as SGHAT and CDR2 as FQNNGV. The entire variable domain, with the rest obtained from reference TRBV11-2 and TRBJ2-7, is as follows: EAGVAQSPRYKIIEKRQSVAFWCNPISGHATLYWYQQILGQGPKLLIQFQNNGVVDDSQLPKDRFSAERLKGVDSTLKIQPAKLEDSAVYLCASSTGTDEQYFGPGTRLTVT.